The sequence of this T cell receptor beta chain was determined in a study of technical replicates of blood from a few donors. Germline V lookup: CDR1 SGHTA, CDR2 FQGNSA. CDR3 length equals 16 residues. V gave up 3 bases and J gave up 5 bases; unmatched junction bases: 8. Data came from immunoSEQ multiplex PCR; TCRdb stores just in-frame clones and leaves some out. The sample shows 65,000 to 80,000 clones, 90% to 95% of them seen only once. The chain combines TRBV7-2 with TRBJ1-4, with 8 positions matching TRBD1. The source material was T cells isolated from PBMCs. This TCR derives from a human donor in good health. CDR3 loop: CASSFLTGQGNEKLFF. As DNA, the CDR3 is TGTGCCAGCAGCTTTTTGACCGGACAGGGAAATGAAAAACTGTTTTTT.